What follows is one T cell receptor beta chain and its context. Its antigen remains unknown. Those who donated, Caucasian adults without exception, all lived in Nashville, Tennessee. The data stem from a study of shared clonotypes between healthy human individuals. The study's findings and limits: In contrast to clonotypes shared by all four donors, non-shared clonotypes had lower generation probabilities. Rarefaction analysis demonstrated incomplete sorted-subset sequencing notwithstanding large depth.

The CDR3 extends over 17 amino acids. CDR1 is MNHNS and CDR2 is SASEGT in the germline V gene. V was clipped by 4 bases and J by 6 bases; unmatched bases: 14. Authors' processing steps: Filtering differed, since immunoSEQ gave only junction sequences and no quality scores. The method was immunoSEQ multiplex PCR; TCRdb's version includes in-frame clones alone and lacks a portion of them. That table furnishes V, J and clone size, whereas the DNA furnished D and trimming. Counted here are more than 1,200,000 clones, 98% occurring once; the ten biggest clones make up about 0.34%. The sample comprised naive CD4+ T cells sorted from blood. Specified subset: CD45RA+ positively selected. The chain couples TRBV6-1 to TRBJ2-4, with 8 nucleotides matching TRBD1. This sequence was found in a young man in good health. In DNA, the CDR3 is TGTGCCAGCAGTGGGACCGGGACAGGTTTTTGGGGAAACATTCAGTACTTC. Protein sequence: CASSGTGTGFWGNIQYF.